This T cell receptor (beta chain) was found in a study of CD8 T cells in Susac syndrome. CDR1 is MNHEY, CDR2 SVGEGT, per germline. The CDR3 runs 16 residues. Trimming removed 3 bases from V and 4 bases from J, with 17 bases in between. RNA totalling about 0.45 to 1 ug underwent reverse transcription with random hexamers. The TCR beta CDR3 was amplified by immunoSEQ multiplex PCR across 54 Vbeta, 13 Jbeta. MiXCR, applied by TCRdb to the immunoSEQ multiplex PCR reads, yields one record per CDR3 protein. Among about 300,000 distinct CDR3 sequences listed, just over 90% were seen once. The sequenced target, TCR beta, came from blood CD8+ and CD4+ T cells. TEMRA cells were enriched by FACS, and CD4+ and CD8+ T cells were negatively isolated.

The origin of this receptor is a human donor with multiple sclerosis. V is TRBV6-2 or TRBV6-3 and J is TRBJ2-3; D gene ambiguous. The sequenced material came from CD4+ T cells from PBMCs. The CDR3 loop is CASSYYSLGRADTQYF. The CDR3 DNA is TGTGCCAGCAGTTATTACTCGTTAGGTCGCGCAGATACGCAGTATTTT.